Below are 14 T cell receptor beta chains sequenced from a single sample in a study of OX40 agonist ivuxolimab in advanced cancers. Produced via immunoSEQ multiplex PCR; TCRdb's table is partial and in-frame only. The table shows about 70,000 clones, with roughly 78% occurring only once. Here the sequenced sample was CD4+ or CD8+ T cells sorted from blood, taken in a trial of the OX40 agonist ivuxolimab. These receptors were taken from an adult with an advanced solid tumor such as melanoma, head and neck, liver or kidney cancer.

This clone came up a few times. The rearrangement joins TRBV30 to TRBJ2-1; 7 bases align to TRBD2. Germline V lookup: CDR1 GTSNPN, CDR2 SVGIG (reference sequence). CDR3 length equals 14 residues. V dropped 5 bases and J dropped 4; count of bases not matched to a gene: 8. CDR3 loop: CAWASGTGYNEQFF. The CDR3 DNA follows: TGTGCCTGGGCAAGCGGGACGGGGTACAATGAGCAGTTCTTC.

The CDR3 is CATHGQSLSGNTIYF. The DNA of the CDR3 is TGTGCCACCCACGGACAGTCTCTCTCTGGAAACACCATATATTTT. V and J are TRBV7-6 and TRBJ1-3, with D tentatively TRBD1 (6 bases). The V end was cut by 10 bases, the J end by 0 bases, with 16 bases between. The CDR3 is 15 amino acids. Germline values: CDR1 SGHVS, CDR2 FNYEAQ.

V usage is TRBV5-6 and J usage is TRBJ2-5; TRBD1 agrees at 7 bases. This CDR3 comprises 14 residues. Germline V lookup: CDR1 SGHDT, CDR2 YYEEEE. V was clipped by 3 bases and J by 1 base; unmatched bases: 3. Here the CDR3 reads CASSWDSLQETQYF. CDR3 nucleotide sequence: TGTGCCAGCAGCTGGGACAGCCTCCAAGAGACCCAGTACTTC.

Here the CDR3 DNA reads TGTGCCTGGAGTAAACTAGCGGGCCGAAACACAGATACGCAGTATTTT. It translates to CAWSKLAGRNTDTQYF. The chain couples TRBV30 to TRBJ2-3, with 9 nucleotides matching TRBD2. Losses at the gene ends were 2 bases for V and 2 bases for J; bases not matched to a gene: 8. CDR1 is GTSNPN and CDR2 is SVGIG in the germline V gene (reference sequence). The CDR3 totals 16 residues.

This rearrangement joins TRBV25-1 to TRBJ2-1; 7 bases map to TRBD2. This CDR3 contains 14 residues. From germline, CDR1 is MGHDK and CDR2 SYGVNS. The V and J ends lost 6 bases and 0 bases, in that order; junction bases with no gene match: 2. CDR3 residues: CASRAGPSYNEQFF. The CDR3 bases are TGTGCCAGCAGAGCGGGACCCTCCTACAATGAGCAGTTCTTC.

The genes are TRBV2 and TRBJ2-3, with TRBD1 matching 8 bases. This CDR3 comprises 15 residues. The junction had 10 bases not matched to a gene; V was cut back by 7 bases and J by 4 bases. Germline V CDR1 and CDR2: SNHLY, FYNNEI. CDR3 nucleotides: TGTGCCAGCACAGACAGGGGACGGGGGCCAGATACGCAGTATTTT. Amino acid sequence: CASTDRGRGPDTQYF.

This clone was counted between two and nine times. As DNA, the CDR3 is TGTGCCAGCAGCCCCTTAACGGGGTGGGATGGCTACACCTTC. It translates to CASSPLTGWDGYTF. The gene calls are TRBV7-2 and TRBJ1-2, with D unclear. There are 14 residues in the CDR3. Trimming took 5 bases from V and 6 from J, leaving 16 bases between them. The germline V gene has CDR1 SGHTA and CDR2 FQGNSA.

The CDR3 is CASSRGEGRSSYEQYF. In nucleotides, the CDR3 is TGTGCCAGCAGCCGCGGAGAGGGACGGAGCTCCTACGAGCAGTACTTC. The chain uses TRBV7-2 and TRBJ2-7, with D possibly called TRBD1 or TRBD2 (5 bases each). Per the germline V gene, CDR1 is SGHTA and CDR2 is FQGNSA. The CDR3 is made up of 16 amino acids. V lost 5 bases, J lost 0 bases, and 17 bases lay in between.

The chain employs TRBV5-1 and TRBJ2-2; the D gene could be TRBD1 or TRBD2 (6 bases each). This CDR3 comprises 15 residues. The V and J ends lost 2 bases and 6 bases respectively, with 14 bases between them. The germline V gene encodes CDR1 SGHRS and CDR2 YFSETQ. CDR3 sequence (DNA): TGCGCCAGCAGCTTCGGGGGACAAGGGGCCGGGGAGCTGTTTTTT. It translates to CASSFGGQGAGELFF.

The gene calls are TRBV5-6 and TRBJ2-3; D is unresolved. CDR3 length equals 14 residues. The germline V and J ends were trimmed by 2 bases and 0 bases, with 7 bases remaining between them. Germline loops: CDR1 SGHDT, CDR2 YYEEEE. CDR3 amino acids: CASSFIISTDTQYF. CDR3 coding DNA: TGTGCCAGCAGCTTCATCATTAGCACAGATACGCAGTATTTT.

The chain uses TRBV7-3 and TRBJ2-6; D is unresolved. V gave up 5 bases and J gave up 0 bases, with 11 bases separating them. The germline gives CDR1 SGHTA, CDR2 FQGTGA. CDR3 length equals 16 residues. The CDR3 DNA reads TGTGCCAGCAGCCAAACAGCGTTCTCTGGGGCCAACGTCCTGACTTTC. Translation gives CASSQTAFSGANVLTF. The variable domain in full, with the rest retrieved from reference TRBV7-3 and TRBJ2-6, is GAGVSQTPSNKVTEKGKYVELRCDPISGHTALYWYRQSLGQGPEFLIYFQGTGAADDSGLPNDRFFAVRPEGSVSTLKIQRTERGDSAVYLCASSQTAFSGANVLTFGAGSRLTVL.

CDR3 amino acids: CASSYSLTSTDTQYF. The CDR3 bases are TGTGCCAGCAGTTACTCGTTAACTAGCACAGATACGCAGTATTTT. The chain joins TRBV6-5 to TRBJ2-3; D is unclear. Trimming removed 0 bases at V and 0 bases at J, with 7 bases between. The germline V gene has CDR1 MNHEY and CDR2 SVGAGI. The CDR3 is 15 residues long.

The CDR3, as DNA: TGTGCCACGTCGCGTGGGACCAGGGGAGATACGCAGTATTTT. This codes for CATSRGTRGDTQYF. This chain joins TRBV6-5 and TRBJ2-3, with D tentatively TRBD1 (6 bases). This CDR3 region has 14 residues. Germline CDR1 MNHEY, CDR2 SVGAGI. V lost 10 bases and J lost 5, with 19 bases in between.

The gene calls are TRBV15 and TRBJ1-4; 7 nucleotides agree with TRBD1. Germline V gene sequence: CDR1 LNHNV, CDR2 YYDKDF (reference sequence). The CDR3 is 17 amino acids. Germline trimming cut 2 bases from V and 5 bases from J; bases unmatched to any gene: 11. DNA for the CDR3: TGTGCCACCAGCAGACGCCGATCCATACAGGGGAATGAAAAACTGTTTTTT. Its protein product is CATSRRRSIQGNEKLFF.